This TCR beta chain appears in the sequencing data of a study of blood T cells in healthy people across ages. V dropped 2 bases and J dropped 2 bases, with 13 bases sitting between them. This CDR3 has 15 amino acids. The germline V gene encodes CDR1 SNHLY and CDR2 FYNNEI. The authors ran a second PCR of about 6 to 11 cycles using a sample-barcoded 5' primer and a J-beta primer mix. Using its own MiXCR run on the 5' RACE reads, TCRdb lists one record per CDR3 protein. The sample comprises fewer than 2 million distinct CDR3 sequences, more than 35% of which are singletons, and 20% to 25% rests with the top ten. Worth noting for this clonotype: Its specificity is unknown. A much larger clone lies one base from this, so it may be a read error.

Overall study results and limits: In older individuals, TCR beta diversity per million T cells was lower, falling roughly linearly with age.

The sample comprised blood. This TCR was sampled from a human donor in good health. The V gene is TRBV2, the J gene TRBJ2-7; D possibly uses TRBD1 or TRBD2 (5 bases each). The CDR3 DNA follows: TGTGCCAGCAGTGAAAGGGCGGTGGGGGCCTACGAGCAGTACTTC. Protein product: CASSERAVGAYEQYF.